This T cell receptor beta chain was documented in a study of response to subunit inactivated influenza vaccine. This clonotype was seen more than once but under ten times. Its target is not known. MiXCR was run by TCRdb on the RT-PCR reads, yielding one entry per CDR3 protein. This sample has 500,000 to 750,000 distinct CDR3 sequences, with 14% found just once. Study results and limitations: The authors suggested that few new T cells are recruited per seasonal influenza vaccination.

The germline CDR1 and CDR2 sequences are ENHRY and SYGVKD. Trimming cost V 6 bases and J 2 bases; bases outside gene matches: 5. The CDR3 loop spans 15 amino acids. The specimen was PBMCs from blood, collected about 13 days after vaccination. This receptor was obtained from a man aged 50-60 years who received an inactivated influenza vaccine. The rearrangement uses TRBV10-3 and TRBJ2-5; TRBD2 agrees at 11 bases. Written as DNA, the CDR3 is TGTGCCATCAGAACGGGACTAGCGGCGCAAGAGACCCAGTACTTC. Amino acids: CAIRTGLAAQETQYF.